This T cell receptor beta chain was sequenced for a study of blood T cells in healthy people across ages. Study-wide results and limits: Across the age range, TCR beta diversity per million T cells fell in a roughly linear way.

V was pared by 2 bases and J by 1 base, with 7 bases of the junction left unmatched. This CDR3 contains 17 residues. Germline assignment: CDR1 ENHRY and CDR2 SYGVKD. This clonotype was counted a few times. Its antigen is currently unknown. The authors ran a second PCR of 7 to 11 cycles using a sample-barcoded 5' primer and a J-beta primer mix. MiXCR, applied by TCRdb to the 5' RACE reads, yields one record per CDR3 protein. The sample shows under 2,000,000 distinct CDR3 sequences, 40% to 55% of them seen only once. The sample taken for sequencing was blood. The clonotype originates from a middle-aged woman in good health. The chain is built from TRBV10-3 and TRBJ2-5, with 10 positions matching TRBD2. CDR3 sequence: CAISENPAGGFQETQYF. The CDR3 nucleotides read TGTGCCATCAGTGAGAACCCAGCGGGGGGGTTCCAAGAGACCCAGTACTTC.